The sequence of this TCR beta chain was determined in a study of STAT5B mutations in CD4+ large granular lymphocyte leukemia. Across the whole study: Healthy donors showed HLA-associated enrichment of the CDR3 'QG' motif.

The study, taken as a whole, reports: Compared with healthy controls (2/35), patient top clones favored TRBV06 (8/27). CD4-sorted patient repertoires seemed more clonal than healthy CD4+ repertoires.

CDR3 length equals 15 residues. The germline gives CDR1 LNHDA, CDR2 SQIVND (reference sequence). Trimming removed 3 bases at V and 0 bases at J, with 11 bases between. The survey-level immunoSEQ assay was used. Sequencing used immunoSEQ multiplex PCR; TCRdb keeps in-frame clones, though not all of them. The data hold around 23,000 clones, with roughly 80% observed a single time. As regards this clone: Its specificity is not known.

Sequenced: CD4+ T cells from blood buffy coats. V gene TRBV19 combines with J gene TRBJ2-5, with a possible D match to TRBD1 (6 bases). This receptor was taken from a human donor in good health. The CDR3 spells CASSISTGNQETQYF. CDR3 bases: TGTGCCAGTAGTATTTCGACAGGCAACCAAGAGACCCAGTACTTC.